Listed below are T cell receptor beta chains from one sample, sequenced in a study of monozygotic twins with inflammatory bowel disease. TCRdb re-analyzed the 5' RACE reads; it lists each CDR3 protein once, without DNA. The repertoire shows over 200,000 distinct CDR3 sequences; the top ten hold 7.5% to 8%. The source material was blood. The receptors originated from a human donor with ulcerative colitis or Crohn's disease, or a healthy co-twin of an affected twin (not recorded which). CDR3s include the opening cysteine and the closing phenylalanine or tryptophan.

CDR3aa	v_gene	j_gene
CASTSGTLNTGELFF	TRBV28	TRBJ2-2
CASSLGARTDTQYF	TRBV27	TRBJ2-3
CASSLYPGGSTDTQYF	TRBV6-2/TRBV6-3	TRBJ2-3
CASSLSLTGGIDTQYF	TRBV7-9	TRBJ2-3
CASHSYSGRASYEQYF	TRBV7-2	TRBJ2-7
CASTVTPGADEQFF	TRBV7-7	TRBJ2-1
CAWNLGQGRPNTGELFF	TRBV30	TRBJ2-2
CASRHPGRMNTEAFF	TRBV27	TRBJ1-1
CASSPGEGENEKLFF	TRBV18	TRBJ1-4
CASSSPQLAEGEWSYNEQFF	TRBV28	TRBJ2-1
CASSQTGTNTEAFF	TRBV2	TRBJ1-1
CAWRRPNTGELFF	TRBV30	TRBJ2-2
CSARAYDGLQPQHF	TRBV20-1	TRBJ1-5
CASSQGYSEQFF	TRBV4-3	TRBJ2-1
CATGGTGLGDTEAFF	TRBV19	TRBJ1-1
CASTTIGTSGGLRTDTQYF	TRBV12-3/TRBV12-4	TRBJ2-3
CASSKAVVYNEQFF	TRBV7-2	TRBJ2-1
CASSFGPGGPGNTIYF	TRBV27	TRBJ1-3
CASSIDLGVAGNEQFF	TRBV19	TRBJ2-1
CSARTSGRKETQYF	TRBV29-1	TRBJ2-5
CASSPDSGRQPQHF	TRBV7-6	TRBJ1-5
CASSPPGPQETQYF	TRBV28	TRBJ2-5
CASSLSAGPYEQYF	TRBV5-1	TRBJ2-7
CASRQDYGYTF	TRBV5-5	TRBJ1-2
CASSPSDSSYEQYF	TRBV18	TRBJ2-7
CSVVGHGANVLTF	TRBV29-1	TRBJ2-6